The clone carrying this T cell receptor (beta chain) appeared once. Its ends do not fully match the called genes, so a read error is possible. This sample is drawn from a study of blood T cells in healthy people across ages. With a J-beta primer mix and a sample-barcoded 5' primer, a second PCR ran about 6 to 11 cycles. One entry per CDR3 protein, called by TCRdb with MiXCR from the 5' RACE reads. In the table there are around 990,000 distinct CDR3 sequences, almost 25% of which are singletons. Germline V CDR1 and CDR2: LGHNA, YSLEER. This CDR3 spans 15 amino acids. The sample was also reused in another study, on T cells of mothers and their children. Turning to that study: The data showed no persistent microchimeric T cell clones.

The chain has TRBV4-3 and TRBJ1-2; D might be TRBD1 (6 bases). The sequencing sample was made of blood. The sequence was collected from a girl aged 2-15 years in good health. The CDR3 spells CASSEEGDWAYGYTF. The CDR3 nucleotides are TGCGCCAGCAGCGAAGAGGGGGATTGGGCGTATGGCTACACCTTC.